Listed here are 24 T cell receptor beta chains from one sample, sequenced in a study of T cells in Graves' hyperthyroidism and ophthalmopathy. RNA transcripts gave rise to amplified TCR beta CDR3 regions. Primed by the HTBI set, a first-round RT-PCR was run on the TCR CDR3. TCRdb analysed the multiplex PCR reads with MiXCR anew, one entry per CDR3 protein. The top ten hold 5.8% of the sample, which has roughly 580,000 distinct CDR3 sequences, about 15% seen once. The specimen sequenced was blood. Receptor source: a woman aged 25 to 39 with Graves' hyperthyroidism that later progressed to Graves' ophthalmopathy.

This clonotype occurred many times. The DNA of the CDR3 is TGCAGTCCAGGGACTAGCGGGAGCGAAGAGCAGTTCTTC. Translating gives CSPGTSGSEEQFF. The chain links TRBV20-1 to TRBJ2-1; 14 bases line up with TRBD2. This CDR3 is built from 13 residues. Germline lookup yields CDR1 DFQATT and CDR2 SNEGSKA (reference sequence). V lost 8 bases, J lost 10 bases, and 7 bases stayed unmatched.

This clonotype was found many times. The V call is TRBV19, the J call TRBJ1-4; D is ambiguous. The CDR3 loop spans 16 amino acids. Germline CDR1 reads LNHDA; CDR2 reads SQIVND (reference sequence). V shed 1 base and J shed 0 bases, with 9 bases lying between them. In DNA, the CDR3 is TGTGCCAGTAGTATAGGACACCCAGCAACTAATGAAAAACTGTTTTTT. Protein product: CASSIGHPATNEKLFF. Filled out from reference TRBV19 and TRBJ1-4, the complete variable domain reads DGGITQSPKYLFRKEGQNVTLSCEQNLNHDAMYWYRQDPGQGLRLIYYSQIVNDFQKGDIAEGYSVSREKKESFPLTVTSAQKNPTAFYLCASSIGHPATNEKLFFGSGTQLSVL.

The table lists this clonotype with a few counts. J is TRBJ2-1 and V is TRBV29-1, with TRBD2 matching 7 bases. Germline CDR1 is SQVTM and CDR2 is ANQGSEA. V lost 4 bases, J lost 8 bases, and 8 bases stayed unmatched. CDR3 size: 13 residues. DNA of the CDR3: TGCAGCGTTGCTTGGGGAGGGACCTATGAGCAGTTCTTC. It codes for CSVAWGGTYEQFF.

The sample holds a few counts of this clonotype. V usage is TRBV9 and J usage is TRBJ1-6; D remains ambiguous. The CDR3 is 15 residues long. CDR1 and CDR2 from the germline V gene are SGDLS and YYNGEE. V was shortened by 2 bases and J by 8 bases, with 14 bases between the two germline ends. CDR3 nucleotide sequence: TGTGCCAGCAGCGTTCGGTTCCAAGGCGATTCACCCCTCCACTTT. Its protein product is CASSVRFQGDSPLHF.

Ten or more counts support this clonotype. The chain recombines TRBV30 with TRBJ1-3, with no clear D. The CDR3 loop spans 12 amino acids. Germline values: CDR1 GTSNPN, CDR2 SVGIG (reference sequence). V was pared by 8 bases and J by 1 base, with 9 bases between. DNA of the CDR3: TGTGCCGGGTTATGGTCTGGAAACACCATATATTTT. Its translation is CAGLWSGNTIYF.

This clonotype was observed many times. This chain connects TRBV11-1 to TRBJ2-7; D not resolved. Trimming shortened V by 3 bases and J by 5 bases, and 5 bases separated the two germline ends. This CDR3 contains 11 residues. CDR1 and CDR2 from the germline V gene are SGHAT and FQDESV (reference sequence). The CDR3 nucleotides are TGTGCCAGCAGCTTCGTCAACGAGCAGTACTTC. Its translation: CASSFVNEQYF.

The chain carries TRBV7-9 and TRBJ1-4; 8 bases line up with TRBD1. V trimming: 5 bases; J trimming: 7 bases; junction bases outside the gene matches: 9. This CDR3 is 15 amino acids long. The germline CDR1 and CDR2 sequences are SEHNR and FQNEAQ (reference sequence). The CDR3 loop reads CASSRGQAASEKLFF. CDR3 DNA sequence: TGTGCCAGCAGCCGGGGACAGGCGGCGAGTGAAAAACTGTTTTTT.

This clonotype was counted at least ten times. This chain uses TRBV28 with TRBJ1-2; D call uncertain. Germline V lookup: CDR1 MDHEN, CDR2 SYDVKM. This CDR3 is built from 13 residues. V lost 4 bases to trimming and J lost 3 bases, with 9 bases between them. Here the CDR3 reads CASSYRHHYGYTF. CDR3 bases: TGTGCCAGCAGTTACCGCCACCACTATGGCTACACCTTC.

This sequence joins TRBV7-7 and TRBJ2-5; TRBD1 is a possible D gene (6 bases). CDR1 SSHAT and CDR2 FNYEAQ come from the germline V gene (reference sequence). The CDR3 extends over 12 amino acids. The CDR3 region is CASATGSETQYF. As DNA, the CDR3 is TGTGCTAGCGCTACAGGGAGCGAGACCCAGTACTTC.

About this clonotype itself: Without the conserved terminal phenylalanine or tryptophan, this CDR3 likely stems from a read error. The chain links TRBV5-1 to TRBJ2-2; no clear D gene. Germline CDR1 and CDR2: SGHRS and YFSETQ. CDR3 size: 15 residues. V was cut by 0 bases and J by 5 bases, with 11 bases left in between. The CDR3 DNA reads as TGCGCCAGCAGCTTGGTGTCGAGTGCGACCGGGGAGCTGTTTTCT. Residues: CASSLVSSATGELFS.

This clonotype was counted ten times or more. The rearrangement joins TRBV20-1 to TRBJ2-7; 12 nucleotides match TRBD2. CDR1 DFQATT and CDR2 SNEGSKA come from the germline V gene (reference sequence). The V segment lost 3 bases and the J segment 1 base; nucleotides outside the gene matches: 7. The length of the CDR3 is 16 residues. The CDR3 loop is CSARAPGLAGSYEQYF. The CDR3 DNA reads TGCAGTGCTAGGGCCCCAGGACTAGCGGGGTCCTACGAGCAGTACTTC.

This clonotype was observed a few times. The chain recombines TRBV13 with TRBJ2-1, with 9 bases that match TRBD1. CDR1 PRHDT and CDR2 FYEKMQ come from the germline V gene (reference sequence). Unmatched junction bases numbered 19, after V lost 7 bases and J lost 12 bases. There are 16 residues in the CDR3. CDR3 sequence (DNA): TGTGCCAGCAACGGTCTAGGGACAGGGTTAATTCGGGGGCAGTTCTTC. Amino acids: CASNGLGTGLIRGQFF.

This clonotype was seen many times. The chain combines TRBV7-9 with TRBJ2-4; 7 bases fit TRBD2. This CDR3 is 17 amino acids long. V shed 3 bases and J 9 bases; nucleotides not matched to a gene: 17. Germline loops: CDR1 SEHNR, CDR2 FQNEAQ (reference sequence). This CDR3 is CASSFAPYLAEGSIQYF. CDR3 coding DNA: TGTGCCAGCAGCTTTGCCCCTTACCTAGCGGAGGGAAGCATTCAGTACTTC.

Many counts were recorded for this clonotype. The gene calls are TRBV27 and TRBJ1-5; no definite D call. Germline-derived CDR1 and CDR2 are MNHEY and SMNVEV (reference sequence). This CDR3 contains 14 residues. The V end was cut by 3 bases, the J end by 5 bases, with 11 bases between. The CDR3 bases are TGTGCCAGCAGTTTCACAAGAGAACATCAGCCCCAGCATTTT. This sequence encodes CASSFTREHQPQHF.

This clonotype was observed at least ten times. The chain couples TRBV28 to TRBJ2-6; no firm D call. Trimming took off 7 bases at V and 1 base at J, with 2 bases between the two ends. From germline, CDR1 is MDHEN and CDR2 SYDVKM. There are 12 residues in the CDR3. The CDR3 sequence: CASNSGANVLTF. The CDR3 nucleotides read TGTGCCAGCAATTCTGGGGCCAACGTCCTGACTTTC.

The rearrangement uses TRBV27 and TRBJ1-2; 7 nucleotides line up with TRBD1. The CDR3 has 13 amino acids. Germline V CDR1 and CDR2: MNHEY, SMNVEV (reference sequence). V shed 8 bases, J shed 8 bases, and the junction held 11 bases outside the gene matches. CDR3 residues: CASATGQRVGYTF. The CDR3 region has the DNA TGTGCCAGCGCCACGGGACAGCGTGTCGGCTACACCTTC.

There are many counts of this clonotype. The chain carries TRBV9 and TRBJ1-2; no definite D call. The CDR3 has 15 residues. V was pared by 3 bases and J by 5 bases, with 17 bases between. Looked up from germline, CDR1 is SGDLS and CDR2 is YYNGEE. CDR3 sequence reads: CASSGRLLPPYGYTF. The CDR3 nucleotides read TGTGCCAGCAGCGGCCGACTGTTACCCCCTTATGGCTACACCTTC.

CDR3 region: CASSLAVGGYGYTF. For the CDR3, the DNA is TGTGCCAGCAGCTTAGCCGTCGGTGGGTATGGCTACACCTTC. This chain uses TRBV11-1 with TRBJ1-2; D remains unclear. The CDR3 has 14 amino acids. CDR1 SGHAT and CDR2 FQDESV come from the germline V gene (reference sequence). V was trimmed by 0 bases and J by 5 bases, leaving 10 bases between them.

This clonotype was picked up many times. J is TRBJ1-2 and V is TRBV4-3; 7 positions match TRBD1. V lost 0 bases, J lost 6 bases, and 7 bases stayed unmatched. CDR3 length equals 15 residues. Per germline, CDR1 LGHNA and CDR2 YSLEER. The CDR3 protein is CASSQEGQIENGYTF. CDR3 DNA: TGCGCCAGCAGCCAAGAGGGACAGATCGAGAATGGCTACACCTTC.

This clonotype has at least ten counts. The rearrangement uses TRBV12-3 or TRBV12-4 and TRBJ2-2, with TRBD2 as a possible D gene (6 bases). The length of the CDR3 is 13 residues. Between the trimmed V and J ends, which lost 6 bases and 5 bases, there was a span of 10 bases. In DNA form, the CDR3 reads TGTGCCAGCAGCCCGACTAGGACCGGGGAGCTGTTTTTT. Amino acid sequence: CASSPTRTGELFF.

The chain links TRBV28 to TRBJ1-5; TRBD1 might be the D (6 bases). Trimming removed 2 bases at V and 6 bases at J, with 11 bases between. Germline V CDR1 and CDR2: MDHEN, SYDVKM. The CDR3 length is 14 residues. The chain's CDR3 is CASSLMGDIQPQHF. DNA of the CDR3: TGTGCCAGCAGTTTAATGGGGGACATTCAGCCCCAGCATTTT. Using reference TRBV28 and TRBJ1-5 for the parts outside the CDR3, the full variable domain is DVKVTQSSRYLVKRTGEKVFLECVQDMDHENMFWYRQDPGLGLRLIYFSYDVKMKEKGDIPEGYSVSREKKERFSLILESASTNQTSMYLCASSLMGDIQPQHFGDGTRLSIL.

The CDR3: CASSFPDRETEAFF. In DNA form, the CDR3 reads TGTGCCAGCAGCTTCCCGGACAGGGAGACTGAAGCTTTCTTT. The J gene is TRBJ1-1, the V gene TRBV7-9, with 8 bases aligning to TRBD1. Germline values: CDR1 SEHNR, CDR2 FQNEAQ (reference sequence). Trimming cost V 3 bases and J 5 bases; bases outside gene matches: 5. This CDR3 has 14 residues.

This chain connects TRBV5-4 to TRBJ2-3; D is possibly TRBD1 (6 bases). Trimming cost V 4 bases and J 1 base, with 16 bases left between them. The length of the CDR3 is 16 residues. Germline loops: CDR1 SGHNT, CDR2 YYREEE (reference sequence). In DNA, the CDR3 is TGTGCCAGCAGCCTTATAACCCAGGGGCGCACAGATACGCAGTATTTT. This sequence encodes CASSLITQGRTDTQYF.

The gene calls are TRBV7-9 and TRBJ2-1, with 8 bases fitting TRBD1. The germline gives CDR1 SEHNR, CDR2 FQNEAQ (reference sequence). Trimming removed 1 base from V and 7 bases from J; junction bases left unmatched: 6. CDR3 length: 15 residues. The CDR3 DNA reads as TGTGCCAGCAGCTTAGGGCAGGGGGCAGGTAATGAGCAGTTCTTC. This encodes CASSLGQGAGNEQFF.